The 15 T cell receptor beta chains reported below all come from one sample, sequenced in a study of T cell responses to AZD1222 COVID-19 vaccine (dated by TCRdb to 2020 to 2022). Library generation was performed with the immunoSEQ multiplex PCR assay. TCRdb's version of the immuneACCESS table is confined to in-frame rearrangements and falls short of the full clone set. An unresolved V gene accounts for under half of the shortfall where checked; the remainder is of unknown origin. Present in this sample are 110,000 to 150,000 clones, 88% of which were seen just once. 3% to 3.5% of the sample is taken by the ten largest. Sample time point, as interpreted from the label and publication: about 28 days (+/-7) after the second vaccine dose. Sequencing used peripheral blood, obtained 28 days after the second AZD1222 dose. The receptors were sampled from an adult who received the AZD1222 COVID-19 vaccine.

The rearrangement joins TRBV6-6 to TRBJ2-7; D remains ambiguous. In germline, CDR1 is MNHNY, CDR2 SVGAGI (reference sequence). The V end was cut by 6 bases, the J end by 0 bases, with 6 bases between. The CDR3 runs to 12 residues. The CDR3 spells CASSPSSYEQYF. CDR3 bases: TGTGCCAGCAGCCCTAGCTCCTACGAGCAGTACTTC.

This sequence joins TRBV5-1 and TRBJ2-2; D possibly corresponds to TRBD1 (6 bases). From germline, CDR1 is SGHRS and CDR2 YFSETQ. The CDR3 contains 14 residues. Between the trimmed V and J ends, which lost 7 bases and 1 base, there was a span of 11 bases. The CDR3 sequence: CASWDTLNTGELFF. CDR3 DNA sequence: TGCGCCAGCTGGGACACGTTGAACACCGGGGAGCTGTTTTTT.

The rearrangement links TRBV5-1 to TRBJ1-4; unclear D gene. Per germline, CDR1 SGHRS and CDR2 YFSETQ. V was pared by 0 bases and J by 7 bases, with 16 bases between. CDR3 length: 16 residues. The CDR3 sequence is CASSLGGTAGGEKLFF. DNA for the CDR3: TGCGCCAGCAGCTTGGGGGGTACAGCGGGAGGTGAAAAACTGTTTTTT.

The chain recombines TRBV18 with TRBJ2-7; D is possibly TRBD2 (6 bases). The CDR3 contains 13 residues. Germline V gives CDR1 KGHSH, CDR2 LQKENI. Trimming cost V 4 bases and J 6 bases, with 13 bases left between them. The CDR3 region has the DNA TGTGCCAGCTCACGATCCACTAGCAGCGAGCAGTACTTC. Protein product: CASSRSTSSEQYF.

V usage is TRBV10-3 and J usage is TRBJ2-3, with D possibly being TRBD2 (6 bases). Germline V gene data show CDR1 as ENHRY and CDR2 as SYGVKD. The CDR3 is made up of 15 amino acids. The V end was cut by 2 bases, the J end by 4 bases, with 13 bases between. CDR3 protein: CAISEPSSGPDTQYF. The CDR3 region has the DNA TGTGCCATCAGTGAGCCTTCGAGCGGGCCAGATACGCAGTATTTT.

The chain employs TRBV15 and TRBJ2-3; the D is unclear. This CDR3 is 13 amino acids long. V lost 1 base to trimming and J lost 6 bases, with 8 bases between them. Germline V gene lookup returns CDR1 LNHNV and CDR2 YYDKDF (reference sequence). The CDR3 nucleotides are TGTGCCACCAGCAGAGCCCCCGCGGATACGCAGTATTTT. Protein product: CATSRAPADTQYF.

CDR3 sequence reads: CASSGWDRDRNSPLHF. CDR3 in DNA: TGTGCCAGCAGTGGTTGGGACAGGGACAGAAATTCACCCCTCCACTTT. V and J are TRBV6-1 and TRBJ1-6; 9 positions match TRBD1. The germline V gene has CDR1 MNHNS and CDR2 SASEGT. The trim removed 4 bases at V and 7 bases at J, leaving 8 bases unmatched. The CDR3 extends over 16 amino acids.

The chain employs TRBV5-1 and TRBJ1-1; 9 nucleotides match TRBD1. Germline loops: CDR1 SGHRS, CDR2 YFSETQ. The CDR3 sequence is 13 residues long. V was pared by 3 bases and J by 4 bases, with 1 base of the junction left unmatched. The CDR3 region is CASSSDRGTEAFF. The CDR3 DNA follows: TGCGCCAGCAGCTCGGACAGGGGCACTGAAGCTTTCTTT.

The genes are TRBV6-5 and TRBJ1-2, with 10 bases aligning to TRBD1. The CDR3 spans 16 residues. V trimming: 0 bases; J trimming: 6 bases; junction bases outside the gene matches: 7. Germline V gene data show CDR1 as MNHEY and CDR2 as SVGAGI. CDR3 in amino acids: CASSYSGTGVWDGYTF. The CDR3 nucleotides read TGTGCCAGCAGTTACTCCGGGACAGGGGTGTGGGATGGCTACACCTTC.

The V gene is TRBV28, the J gene TRBJ1-1; D is uncertain. Trimming shortened V by 6 bases and J by 3 bases, and 14 bases separated the two germline ends. This CDR3 is built from 14 residues. The germline V gene encodes CDR1 MDHEN and CDR2 SYDVKM. As DNA, the CDR3 is TGTGCCAGCAGGTTTGTGCGACGGGACACTGAAGCTTTCTTT. It is translated as CASRFVRRDTEAFF. The variable domain in full, completed from reference TRBV28 and TRBJ1-1, reads DVKVTQSSRYLVKRTGEKVFLECVQDMDHENMFWYRQDPGLGLRLIYFSYDVKMKEKGDIPEGYSVSREKKERFSLILESASTNQTSMYLCASRFVRRDTEAFFGQGTRLTVV.

This clone was seen only a few times. The chain links TRBV4-1 to TRBJ1-4, with D uncertain. V lost 5 bases to trimming and J lost 1 base, with 8 bases between them. CDR3 length: 14 amino acids. Germline V lookup: CDR1 MGHRA, CDR2 YSYEKL. The DNA for the CDR3 is TGCGCCAGCAGCTTGCAGTTAACTAATGAAAAACTGTTTTTT. Amino acids: CASSLQLTNEKLFF.

This chain links TRBV4-1 with TRBJ2-7, with a tentative D call TRBD1 (6 bases). The V and J ends lost 1 base and 4 bases respectively, with 14 bases between them. This CDR3 is built from 15 residues. Germline CDR1 MGHRA, CDR2 YSYEKL. The CDR3 spells CASSQVAGGRYEQYF. The CDR3 bases are TGCGCCAGCAGCCAAGTGGCTGGGGGCAGGTACGAGCAGTACTTC.

The J gene is TRBJ1-2, the V gene TRBV6-5; D is uncertain. The CDR3 sequence is 14 residues long. Germline V gene data show CDR1 as MNHEY and CDR2 as SVGAGI. V lost 6 bases and J 7 bases, leaving 18 bases between the germline ends. CDR3 loop: CASSRSEVWVGYTF. CDR3 DNA: TGTGCCAGCAGCCGCAGCGAGGTTTGGGTTGGCTACACCTTC.

The chain couples TRBV4-2 to TRBJ2-2; D gene ambiguous. The CDR3 loop spans 14 amino acids. Germline values: CDR1 LGHNA, CDR2 YNFKEQ. The V end was cut by 0 bases, the J end by 6 bases, with 8 bases between. The CDR3 protein is CASSQDRIAGELFF. The CDR3 DNA is TGTGCCAGCAGCCAAGATAGAATCGCCGGGGAGCTGTTTTTT.

The V and J genes are TRBV6-1 and TRBJ1-6; D is perhaps TRBD1 (5 bases). The V end was cut by 4 bases, the J end by 10 bases, with 11 bases between. This CDR3 region has 13 residues. Germline values: CDR1 MNHNS, CDR2 SASEGT. CDR3 in amino acids: CASSGRVGSPLHF. CDR3 nucleotide sequence: TGTGCCAGCAGTGGCAGGGTTGGATCACCCCTCCACTTT.